Listed below are T cell receptor beta chains from one sample, sequenced in a study of blood T cell repertoires in COVID-19. Assay used: immunoSEQ multiplex PCR; TCRdb lists only in-frame clones, some missing. The sample has about 260,000 clones, roughly 88% seen once. Input material: PBMCs or T cells enriched from blood (not recorded which). These receptors came from a woman aged 35 to 49 who had been exposed to COVID-19. Each CDR3 is given without its conserved first and last residue.

v_call	j_call	cdr3_aa
TRBV10-3	TRBJ2-6	AISRGTGGLSSGANVLT
TRBV11-1	TRBJ2-1	ASSLVAGASNEQF
TRBV28	TRBJ1-1	ASSGPPRVY
TRBV11-3	TRBJ1-4	ASSLGTDEKLF
TRBV7-9	TRBJ1-6	ASSLGWGEDSPLH
TRBV6-5	TRBJ1-1	ASRLPGPNTEAF
TRBV11-1	TRBJ1-2	ASSFFSGSNYGYT
TRBV9	TRBJ1-2	ASSVDPRTGGSNYGYT
TRBV3-1/TRBV3-2	TRBJ2-3	ASSQQGTDTQY
TRBV5-6	TRBJ1-2	ASSLSVQGLLYGYT
TRBV7-3	TRBJ1-1	ASSYAGPLKSTEAF
TRBV2	TRBJ2-7	ASSGSDNIYEQY
TRBV29-1	TRBJ1-3	SVRAGGSLRSGNTIY
TRBV3-1/TRBV3-2	TRBJ2-5	ASSQYSNQETQY
TRBV19	TRBJ1-6	ATSVRGWPLH
TRBV10-1	TRBJ1-4	ASSEGRGTNEKLF
TRBV30	TRBJ1-2	AWSRRPQGNYGYT
TRBV5-4	TRBJ1-2	ASSLVEGSYGYT
TRBV7-9	TRBJ2-1	ASIPREGTRGNNEQF
TRBV28	TRBJ1-1	ASRISSAGGAAEAF
TRBV6-6	TRBJ1-5	ASSWGQNQPQH
TRBV15	TRBJ2-1	ATSRDNTDNEQF
TRBV5-4	TRBJ2-3	ASSSSGRRGTDTQY
TRBV3-1/TRBV3-2	TRBJ2-7	ASSKRGQGTKISYEQY
TRBV14	TRBJ1-1	ASSQSTGLEAF
TRBV11-3	TRBJ2-1	ASSGRQLKVQF
TRBV5-1	TRBJ1-1	ASSFRVSSTEAF
TRBV18	TRBJ1-5	ASSRGQSSNQPQH
TRBV4-2	TRBJ2-5	ASSHQATSATLETQY
TRBV21-1	TRBJ2-3	ASSKAGTSGSETDTQY
TRBV6-5	TRBJ1-4	ASSWAPTNEKLF
TRBV27	TRBJ2-7	ASSLGRTYEQY
TRBV28	TRBJ1-5	ASNRHYSNQPQH
TRBV11-3	TRBJ2-5	ASSFGTSGQETQY
TRBV7-9	TRBJ2-5	ASSLRTGEQETQY
TRBV7-3	TRBJ2-5	ASSSSGAIQETQY
TRBV24-1	TRBJ2-1	ATAGGIYNEQF
TRBV20-1	TRBJ2-4	SASSGAVVKNIQY
TRBV12-3/TRBV12-4	TRBJ1-1	ASSRGYTEAF
TRBV25-1	TRBJ2-1	ASIGQGRGTYNEQF
TRBV5-3	TRBJ1-4	ARGREENPPTNEKLF
TRBV9	TRBJ1-4	ASSVSGGAGEKLF
TRBV6-2/TRBV6-3	TRBJ2-1	ASSYGGGAGEQF
TRBV7-9	TRBJ2-5	ASSLPGTSGAPQETQY
TRBV19	TRBJ1-2	ASKVRDRDYGYT
TRBV27	TRBJ1-2	ASSFGQGAFLNDGYT
TRBV24-1	TRBJ1-2	ATSDPYREESYGYT